The present entry profiles one T cell receptor (beta chain) with its context. No antigen is known for it. The sample originates from a study of regulatory T cells in long-lasting Graves disease. General study findings and limits: Investigators studied peripheral blood only, not thyroid tissue.

Time point of the sample: persistent/refractory GD, antithyroid drugs over 5 years with positive TRAb. Extracted RNA from PBMCs served as the source of the TCR library. Libraries of TCR beta came from iRepertoire HTBI primers plus Arm-PCR of CDR3 regions. TCRdb called the multiplex PCR reads again in MiXCR, with one record for every CDR3 protein. The repertoire includes more than 300,000 distinct CDR3 sequences, approximately 23% of them detected once, and less than 30% sits in the top ten. The sample was peripheral blood mononuclear cells (PBMCs), taken when the disease was refractory, from a patient treated with antithyroid drugs. The TCR comes from a woman aged 35 to 49 with Graves disease.

The CDR3 here is CSVEGQRRTF. CDR3 nucleotide sequence: TGCAGCGTTGAAGGACAGCGAAGAACCTTC. The rearrangement links TRBV29-1 to TRBJ1-2; maybe TRBD1 (5 bases). The CDR3 runs 10 residues. V was clipped by 1 base and J by 14 bases, with 11 bases between them. Per the germline V gene, CDR1 is SQVTM and CDR2 is ANQGSEA.